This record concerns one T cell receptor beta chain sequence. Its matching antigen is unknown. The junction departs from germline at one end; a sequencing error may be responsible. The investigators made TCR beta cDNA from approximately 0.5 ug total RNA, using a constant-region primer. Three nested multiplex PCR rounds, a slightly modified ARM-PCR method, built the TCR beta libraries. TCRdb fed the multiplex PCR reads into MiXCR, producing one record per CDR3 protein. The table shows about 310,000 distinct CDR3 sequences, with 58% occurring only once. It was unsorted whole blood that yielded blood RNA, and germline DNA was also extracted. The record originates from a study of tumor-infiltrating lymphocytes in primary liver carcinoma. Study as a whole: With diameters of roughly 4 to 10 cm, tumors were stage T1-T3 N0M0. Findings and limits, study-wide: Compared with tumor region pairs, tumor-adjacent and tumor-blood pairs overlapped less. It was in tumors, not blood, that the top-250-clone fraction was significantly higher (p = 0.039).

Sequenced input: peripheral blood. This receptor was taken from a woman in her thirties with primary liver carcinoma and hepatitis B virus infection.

CDR3 amino acids: CVSSLDFGSGRYEQYF. CDR3 DNA: TGTGTCAGCAGCTTAGATTTTGGGAGTGGGCGCTACGAGCAGTACTTC. V usage is TRBV7-8 and J usage is TRBJ2-7; a weak D match, TRBD2 (5 bases). Germline V gene lookup returns CDR1 SGHVS and CDR2 FQNEAQ. The CDR3 length is 16 residues.